Following are 29 T cell receptor beta chains from one sample sequenced in a study of T cells after yellow fever vaccination. Each CDR3 protein is one row after TCRdb ran MiXCR on the 5' RACE reads. Seen here are 450,000 to 650,000 distinct CDR3 sequences, about a fifth observed once, and the top ten hold roughly a sixth. The sample in question was PBMCs, obtained 20 to 25 days after the first yellow fever vaccination. These receptors all come from a man aged 18 to 29 who received the YFV17D yellow fever vaccine.

This clonotype was found many times. The chain uses TRBV29-1 and TRBJ1-1; tentatively, D is TRBD1 (6 bases). Germline assignment: CDR1 SQVTM and CDR2 ANQGSEA. The CDR3 runs to 13 residues. Deletions cut 4 bases from V and 0 bases from J, with 9 bases between. Here the CDR3 DNA reads TGCAGCGTTGTGCGGGGGCTGAACACTGAAGCTTTCTTT. Translating it yields CSVVRGLNTEAFF.

The CDR3 DNA is TGTGCCAGCAGCTTTGTCGGGCTCTATGAAAAACTGTTTTTT. Its translation: CASSFVGLYEKLFF. V is TRBV7-9 and J is TRBJ1-4; D ambiguous. The CDR3 spans 14 residues. The V and J ends lost 3 bases and 6 bases respectively, with 11 bases between them. CDR1 is SEHNR and CDR2 is FQNEAQ in the germline V gene (reference sequence). Supplemented by reference TRBV7-9 and TRBJ1-4, the full variable domain reads DTGVSQNPRHKITKRGQNVTFRCDPISEHNRLYWYRQTLGQGPEFLTYFQNEAQLEKSRLLSDRFSAERPKGSFSTLEIQRTEQGDSAMYLCASSFVGLYEKLFFGSGTQLSVL.

The genes are TRBV5-1 and TRBJ2-3, with TRBD1 as a possible D gene (6 bases). V lost 4 bases and J lost 5, with 14 bases in between. Germline-derived CDR1 and CDR2 are SGHRS and YFSETQ. CDR3 length: 14 amino acids. The CDR3 reads CASSPRQVQDTQYF. The CDR3 bases are TGCGCCAGCAGCCCGCGACAGGTTCAAGATACGCAGTATTTT.

The chain joins TRBV6-6 to TRBJ1-1, with TRBD1 as a possible D gene (6 bases). The ends were cut back, 10 bases at V and 3 bases at J, with 15 bases in the middle. Germline V gene sequence: CDR1 MNHNY, CDR2 SVGAGI (reference sequence). CDR3 length equals 13 residues. CDR3 bases: TGTGCCACCGGCCGGCCAGGGGACACTGAAGCTTTCTTT. It encodes CATGRPGDTEAFF.

The chain links TRBV5-5 to TRBJ1-3, with D unclear. The CDR3 has 15 amino acids. The V end was cut by 2 bases, the J end by 4 bases, with 13 bases between. Germline V gene data show CDR1 as SGHKS and CDR2 as YYEKEE (reference sequence). For the CDR3, the DNA is TGTGCCAGCAGCTTCTACAGTTCTGTCGGAAACACCATATATTTT. Translating gives CASSFYSSVGNTIYF.

This sequence joins TRBV4-3 and TRBJ2-1, with D perhaps TRBD1 or TRBD2 (5 bases each). This CDR3 comprises 14 residues. Looked up from germline, CDR1 is LGHNA and CDR2 is YSLEER. V was shortened by 1 base and J by 9 bases, with 13 bases between the two germline ends. Here the CDR3 DNA reads TGCGCCAGCAGCCAAGGCGGCAGGGCGGGTGAGCAGTTCTTC. Amino acid sequence: CASSQGGRAGEQFF.

This clonotype turned up a few times. J is TRBJ1-1 and V is TRBV6-5; 10 nucleotides agree with TRBD1. The germline V gene encodes CDR1 MNHEY and CDR2 SVGAGI. This CDR3 spans 14 amino acids. Trimming at V came to 3 bases and at J to 5 bases, leaving 3 bases not matched to a gene. CDR3 sequence reads: CASSYGTGVTEAFF. The CDR3 coding sequence is TGTGCCAGCAGTTATGGGACAGGGGTAACTGAAGCTTTCTTT.

V is TRBV27 and J is TRBJ1-1, with TRBD1 matching over 10 bases. Germline trimming cut 4 bases from V and 5 bases from J; bases unmatched to any gene: 4. The germline V gene has CDR1 MNHEY and CDR2 SMNVEV (reference sequence). The CDR3 extends over 14 amino acids. The CDR3 DNA is TGTGCCAGCAGTTCCAGGACAGGGGGGACTGAAGCTTTCTTT. Translation: CASSSRTGGTEAFF.

Here the CDR3 DNA reads TGTGCCAGCAGTCCGGGGGGTCTCTATGGCTACACCTTC. It encodes CASSPGGLYGYTF. V is TRBV6-1 and J is TRBJ1-2, with D perhaps matching TRBD1 (5 bases). Per germline, CDR1 MNHNS and CDR2 SASEGT. The CDR3 spans 13 residues. V was clipped by 5 bases and J by 4 bases, with 11 bases between them.

The table lists this clonotype with a few counts. V usage is TRBV7-2 and J usage is TRBJ2-5; tentatively, D is TRBD2 (5 bases). Trimming removed 5 bases at V and 5 bases at J, with 21 bases between. The germline CDR1 and CDR2 sequences are SGHTA and FQGNSA. The CDR3 runs to 16 residues. In DNA form, the CDR3 reads TGTGCCAGCAGCCTGGTGTTCCGATGGACTTTTGAGACCCAGTACTTC. Amino acid sequence: CASSLVFRWTFETQYF.

This clonotype was seen a few times. V and J are TRBV20-1 and TRBJ2-1; 8 nucleotides align to TRBD2. Germline CDR1 and CDR2: DFQATT and SNEGSKA (reference sequence). V shed 3 bases, J shed 4 bases, and the junction held 8 bases outside the gene matches. The CDR3 runs 15 residues. The CDR3: CSASPPSGPYNEQFF. The CDR3 DNA is TGCAGTGCTAGTCCGCCTAGCGGGCCTTACAATGAGCAGTTCTTC.

In this sample, this clonotype turned up a few times. The CDR3 DNA sequence: TGCAGTGCTAGCCCGCCTCAGGGGGCAACCTACAATGAGCAGTTCTTC. It specifies CSASPPQGATYNEQFF. J is TRBJ2-1 and V is TRBV20-1; 8 positions agree with TRBD1. CDR1 DFQATT and CDR2 SNEGSKA come from the germline V gene (reference sequence). Trimming cost V 3 bases and J 2 bases; bases outside gene matches: 9. The CDR3 is 16 residues long.

The chain employs TRBV20-1 and TRBJ2-7, with D maybe TRBD1 (5 bases). The CDR3 contains 11 residues. Germline values: CDR1 DFQATT, CDR2 SNEGSKA (reference sequence). V was shortened by 5 bases and J by 3 bases, with 8 bases between the two germline ends. CDR3 DNA sequence: TGCAGTGCTGGGGCGCACTACGAGCAGTACGTC. This sequence encodes CSAGAHYEQYV.

This clonotype was seen only a few times. The chain combines TRBV12-3 or TRBV12-4 with TRBJ1-4; D is undetermined. Between the trimmed V and J ends, which lost 3 bases and 8 bases, there was a span of 4 bases. The CDR3 sequence is 11 residues long. CDR3 sequence (DNA): TGTGCCAGCAGTTTTACGGAAAAACTGTTTTTT. Translated, it gives CASSFTEKLFF.

J is TRBJ1-4 and V is TRBV4-2; 9 positions agree with TRBD1. The germline gives CDR1 LGHNA, CDR2 YNFKEQ. This CDR3 spans 16 amino acids. V shed 4 bases and J 5 bases; nucleotides not matched to a gene: 8. The DNA of the CDR3 is TGTGCCAGCAGCCGAAGCGGCGGACAGGGGAATGAAAAACTGTTTTTT. This gives the protein CASSRSGGQGNEKLFF.

This clonotype turned up a few times. This chain uses TRBV5-4 with TRBJ2-7; D ambiguous. V was trimmed by 5 bases and J by 0 bases, leaving 12 bases between them. CDR3 length: 14 residues. Germline values: CDR1 SGHNT, CDR2 YYREEE (reference sequence). The CDR3 sequence is CASRRQHSSYEQYV. The CDR3 DNA is TGTGCCAGCAGACGGCAACATAGCTCCTACGAGCAGTACGTC.

V and J are TRBV7-2 and TRBJ2-7, with a weak D call TRBD2 (6 bases). V lost 7 bases and J lost 6, with 25 bases in between. This CDR3 is built from 16 residues. Germline assignment: CDR1 SGHTA and CDR2 FQGNSA. The CDR3, as DNA: TGTGCCAGCACCCCTTTAGGGCACACCGGGGGAACCGAGCAGTACTTC. Protein: CASTPLGHTGGTEQYF.

This clonotype was counted only a few times. The V gene is TRBV6-1, the J gene TRBJ1-5; D possibly corresponds to TRBD1 (6 bases). Looked up from germline, CDR1 is MNHNS and CDR2 is SASEGT. V was cut by 5 bases and J by 4 bases, with 12 bases left in between. The CDR3 length is 14 residues. The chain's CDR3 is CASSRTVANQPQHF. As DNA, the CDR3 is TGTGCCAGCAGTCGGACAGTAGCAAATCAGCCCCAGCATTTT.

This clonotype showed up just a few times. The chain has TRBV2 and TRBJ2-4; no reliable D call. Germline V gives CDR1 SNHLY, CDR2 FYNNEI. The CDR3 has 15 residues. V dropped 2 bases and J dropped 3 bases, with 11 bases sitting between them. This chain's CDR3 is CASSELDVVKNIQYF. CDR3 DNA: TGTGCCAGCAGTGAACTAGATGTGGTCAAAAACATTCAGTACTTC.

The gene calls are TRBV7-9 and TRBJ2-1; D call uncertain. The V end was cut by 0 bases, the J end by 8 bases, with 5 bases between. Germline V gives CDR1 SEHNR, CDR2 FQNEAQ (reference sequence). This CDR3 region has 12 residues. The CDR3 region is CASSLADHEQFF. CDR3 nucleotides: TGTGCCAGCAGCTTAGCTGACCATGAGCAGTTCTTC.

This clonotype was counted a few times. V and J are TRBV5-1 and TRBJ1-4, with D possibly TRBD1 on 5 matching bases. V was shortened by 4 bases and J by 7 bases, with 23 bases between the two germline ends. CDR1 and CDR2 from the germline V gene are SGHRS and YFSETQ. The CDR3 has 17 amino acids. The CDR3 loop is CASSRIGTPNSGEKLFF. In DNA form, the CDR3 reads TGCGCCAGCAGCCGAATCGGGACTCCCAACTCGGGTGAAAAACTGTTTTTT.

The CDR3 here is CSASGGPSNQPQHF. For the CDR3, the DNA is TGCAGTGCTAGTGGCGGGCCTAGCAATCAGCCCCAGCATTTT. The chain has TRBV20-1 and TRBJ1-5; D not certain. Germline assignment: CDR1 DFQATT and CDR2 SNEGSKA (reference sequence). V gave up 3 bases and J gave up 0 bases, with 9 bases separating them. The CDR3 length is 14 residues.

This clonotype occurred a few times. This chain connects TRBV5-1 to TRBJ1-6, with D possibly being TRBD1 (5 bases). V was pared by 0 bases and J by 9 bases, with 16 bases between. CDR3 length equals 16 residues. CDR1 is SGHRS and CDR2 is YFSETQ in the germline V gene. The CDR3 DNA sequence: TGCGCCAGCAGCTTGGCCTGGCAGGGTGGGGGTTCACCCCTCCACTTT. Translation gives CASSLAWQGGGSPLHF.

The rearrangement joins TRBV7-9 to TRBJ2-5, with 8 bases that match TRBD2. Germline CDR1 is SEHNR and CDR2 is FQNEAQ (reference sequence). V was pared by 1 base and J by 13 bases, with 5 bases of the junction left unmatched. This CDR3 is 12 amino acids long. The CDR3 loop reads CASSLGGLAPYF. The CDR3 DNA reads as TGTGCCAGCAGCTTAGGTGGACTAGCCCCGTACTTC.

This clonotype was seen a handful of times. The J gene is TRBJ2-1, the V gene TRBV27; 11 positions agree with TRBD2. This CDR3 has 18 residues. The V gene's germline CDR1 is MNHEY and CDR2 SMNVEV (reference sequence). V trimming: 2 bases; J trimming: 5 bases; junction bases outside the gene matches: 11. The CDR3 bases are TGTGCCAGCAGTTTAGGTCTTGGGACTAGCGGCCTAGACAATGAGCAGTTCTTC. Translating gives CASSLGLGTSGLDNEQFF.

The chain employs TRBV6-1 and TRBJ2-5, with 13 bases lining up with TRBD2. V lost 6 bases, J lost 4 bases, and 2 bases stayed unmatched. Germline CDR1 reads MNHNS; CDR2 reads SASEGT. This CDR3 comprises 14 residues. The CDR3 is CASRLAGGPETQYF. In DNA, the CDR3 is TGTGCCAGCAGACTAGCGGGGGGGCCAGAGACCCAGTACTTC.

V and J are TRBV28 and TRBJ2-1; TRBD2 aligns across 11 bases. Germline V gene data show CDR1 as MDHEN and CDR2 as SYDVKM. The J segment lost 1 base and the V segment lost 5 bases, leaving 10 bases of the junction unmatched. The CDR3 length is 18 residues. CDR3 sequence: CASSPISGGAFSYNEQFF. CDR3 nucleotides: TGTGCCAGCAGTCCGATTAGCGGGGGGGCCTTTTCCTACAATGAGCAGTTCTTC.

The table lists this clonotype with a few counts. This chain links TRBV27 with TRBJ2-6; either TRBD1 or TRBD2 may fit D (5 bases each). From germline, CDR1 is MNHEY and CDR2 SMNVEV (reference sequence). This CDR3 has 15 residues. Trimming pared 4 bases from V and 1 base from J, leaving 8 bases between. The chain's CDR3 is CASSYGASGANVLTF. CDR3 DNA: TGTGCCAGCAGTTACGGGGCTTCTGGGGCCAACGTCCTGACTTTC.

This clonotype was counted between two and nine times. The J gene is TRBJ1-2, the V gene TRBV4-3; a weak D match, TRBD1 (5 bases). CDR1 is LGHNA and CDR2 is YSLEER in the germline V gene. The CDR3 has 12 amino acids. Trimming took off 2 bases at V and 6 bases at J, with 7 bases between the two ends. CDR3 coding DNA: TGCGCCAGCAGCCAATGGGGGAATGGCTACACCTTC. Its protein is CASSQWGNGYTF.